The present T cell receptor beta chain was sequenced within a study of graft-versus-host responses after intestinal transplantation. About the research overall: As for transplant type, recipients had multivisceral, liver-intestinal, or isolated intestinal grafts. Recipients uniformly received anti-thymocyte globulin induction, followed by tacrolimus and steroids for approximately 3 years.

Produced via immunoSEQ multiplex PCR; TCRdb's table is partial and in-frame only. In the table there are around 100,000 clones, more than 90% of which are singletons. The V and J ends lost 7 bases and 0 bases respectively, with 24 bases between them. The CDR3 is 18 amino acids. CDR1 and CDR2 (germline): MDHEN, SYDVKM. This clone was seen just once. Antigen: not known. Study outcomes and limitations: GvH clonotypes were identified within recipient marrow, with a subset emerging first in ileum or blood. Among circulating GvH clones, peak levels were associated with early post-transplant declines in HvG clones.

The receptor was derived from a human donor who was the organ donor for an intestinal transplant. The V and J genes are TRBV28 and TRBJ1-1; the D gene is possibly TRBD1 (5 bases). The source was unstimulated CD4+ T cells sorted from spleen or lymph node cells, collected before transplant. CDR3 loop: CASTDRRRGQGMNTEAFF. CDR3 nucleotide sequence: TGTGCCAGCACCGACCGCCGACGGGGCCAAGGGATGAACACTGAAGCTTTCTTT.